The 18 T cell receptor beta chains below were found in one sample sequenced in a study of blood T cell repertoires in COVID-19. Data came from immunoSEQ multiplex PCR; TCRdb stores just in-frame clones and leaves some out. The table lists under 300,000 clones, 70% to 75% of them singletons, with approximately 3.2% in the top ten. Sequenced: peripheral blood. The receptors come from a woman over 75 with acute or convalescent COVID-19.

In nucleotides, the CDR3 is TGTGCCAGCAGCTTAGCGACCCGGGACTCCCTAGCCAAAAACATTCAGTACTTC. Translation: CASSLATRDSLAKNIQYF. The chain combines TRBV7-9 with TRBJ2-4; possible D gene TRBD2, 6 bases. V gave up 0 bases and J gave up 0 bases, with 15 bases separating them. The germline gives CDR1 SEHNR, CDR2 FQNEAQ (reference sequence). This CDR3 is 18 amino acids long.

This sequence joins TRBV5-5 and TRBJ1-6; 9 nucleotides match TRBD1. The CDR3 loop spans 15 amino acids. Germline CDR1 reads SGHKS; CDR2 reads YYEKEE (reference sequence). Unmatched junction bases numbered 0, after V lost 4 bases and J lost 1 base. The CDR3 here is CASSGQGSYNSPLHF. As DNA, the CDR3 is TGTGCCAGCAGCGGACAGGGGTCCTATAATTCACCCCTCCACTTT.

The genes are TRBV5-1 and TRBJ2-1, with unresolved D. From germline, CDR1 is SGHRS and CDR2 YFSETQ. The CDR3 length is 13 residues. Trimming left V 1 base short and J 4 bases short, with 6 bases between. The CDR3 is CASSLTLYNEQFF. In nucleotides, the CDR3 is TGCGCCAGCAGCTTGACACTATACAATGAGCAGTTCTTC. The full variable domain, rest sourced from reference TRBV5-1 and TRBJ2-1, is KAGVTQTPRYLIKTRGQQVTLSCSPISGHRSVSWYQQTPGQGLQFLFEYFSETQRNKGNFPGRFSGRQFSNSRSEMNVSTLELGDSALYLCASSLTLYNEQFFGPGTRLTVL.

On this clone itself: In the same sample, other DNA sequences code for this CDR3. The rearrangement joins TRBV5-1 to TRBJ2-5; D gene ambiguous. CDR1 and CDR2 (germline): SGHRS, YFSETQ. V shed 0 bases and J shed 5 bases, with 8 bases lying between them. This CDR3 comprises 13 residues. The CDR3 loop is CASSLGTEETQYF. In DNA form, the CDR3 reads TGCGCCAGCAGCTTGGGAACGGAGGAGACCCAGTACTTC.

Ten or more counts support this clone. V gene TRBV18 combines with J gene TRBJ2-5; the match to TRBD2 covers 7 bases. The germline CDR1 and CDR2 sequences are KGHSH and LQKENI. After removal of 3 bases from V and 5 bases from J, the junction contained 12 bases not matched to a gene. The CDR3 spans 16 residues. CDR3 protein: CASSPALSGGLETQYF. The CDR3 bases are TGTGCCAGCTCACCCGCCTTGTCGGGGGGTTTGGAGACCCAGTACTTC.

V gene TRBV27 combines with J gene TRBJ1-5, with 10 positions matching TRBD1. Looked up from germline, CDR1 is MNHEY and CDR2 is SMNVEV (reference sequence). The length of the CDR3 is 17 residues. The V segment lost 5 bases and the J segment 6 bases; nucleotides outside the gene matches: 13. The DNA of the CDR3 is TGTGCCAGCAGTCTTTCGACAGGGGGCAGCGGTAGTCAGCCCCAGCATTTT. Protein: CASSLSTGGSGSQPQHF.

The rearrangement joins TRBV2 to TRBJ2-7, with D perhaps TRBD1 (5 bases). The CDR3 runs 14 residues. Deletions cut 6 bases from V and 3 bases from J, with 15 bases between. Germline V gene lookup returns CDR1 SNHLY and CDR2 FYNNEI. Here the CDR3 DNA reads TGTGCCAGCAGACGTCAGGGAACGATCTACGAGCAGTACTTC. This encodes CASRRQGTIYEQYF. The whole variable domain, filled in from reference TRBV2 and TRBJ2-7, reads EPEVTQTPSHQVTQMGQEVILRCVPISNHLYFYWYRQILGQKVEFLVSFYNNEISEKSEIFDDQFSVERPDGSNFTLKIRSTKLEDSAMYFCASRRQGTIYEQYFGPGTRLTVT.

This clone has a handful of counts. An end of the junction differs from the germline gene, which may be a read error. Written as DNA, the CDR3 is TGTGCCAGCAGTTTGGGAGGGCAGGTTAATGAAAAACTGTTTTTT. The encoded protein is CASSLGGQVNEKLFF. The chain uses TRBV5-5 and TRBJ1-4; D ambiguous. Germline V gene lookup returns CDR1 SGHKS and CDR2 YYEKEE (reference sequence). The CDR3 is 15 amino acids.

The V gene is TRBV2, the J gene TRBJ1-2; D is unclear. Trimming removed 4 bases at V and 10 bases at J, with 19 bases between. Germline CDR1 and CDR2: SNHLY and FYNNEI. The CDR3 length is 14 residues. The CDR3 sequence is CASSAVGLQEAYTF. For the CDR3, the DNA is TGTGCCAGCAGTGCGGTCGGGTTGCAGGAGGCCTACACCTTC.

V gene TRBV29-1 combines with J gene TRBJ2-7; a possible D gene is TRBD1 (6 bases). The CDR3 loop spans 12 amino acids. Germline V lookup: CDR1 SQVTM, CDR2 ANQGSEA. Trimming pared 3 bases from V and 9 bases from J, leaving 15 bases between. The DNA of the CDR3 is TGCAGCGTTGATTCGGGACAAACCGGGCAGTACTTC. It encodes CSVDSGQTGQYF.

V and J are TRBV6-1 and TRBJ1-2; TRBD1 might be the D (6 bases). The germline gives CDR1 MNHNS, CDR2 SASEGT. The CDR3 runs to 15 residues. Deletions cut 1 base from V and 0 bases from J, with 9 bases between. This CDR3 reads CASSEVWTANYGYTF. The CDR3 bases are TGTGCCAGCAGTGAAGTCTGGACAGCTAACTATGGCTACACCTTC.

J is TRBJ2-1 and V is TRBV14; D is unresolved. Germline V gives CDR1 SGHDN, CDR2 FVKESK. This CDR3 contains 16 residues. V lost 4 bases and J 0 bases, leaving 13 bases between the germline ends. The CDR3 DNA reads TGTGCCAGCAGCCGCACTGTTAAGAGCTCCTACAATGAGCAGTTCTTC. This encodes CASSRTVKSSYNEQFF.

This clone has a handful of counts. This chain connects TRBV7-8 to TRBJ1-2; no firm D call. V gave up 5 bases and J gave up 8 bases, with 18 bases separating them. CDR1 is SGHVS and CDR2 is FQNEAQ in the germline V gene. This CDR3 spans 14 amino acids. The CDR3 nucleotides read TGTGCCAGCAGCCCGGTATCAAGTGGTCCGGGCTACACCTTC. Its translation is CASSPVSSGPGYTF.

This clone is a singleton in its sample. Distinct nucleotide sequences in the sample also encode this CDR3. This sequence joins TRBV19 and TRBJ2-1; tentatively, D is TRBD2 (5 bases). Looked up from germline, CDR1 is LNHDA and CDR2 is SQIVND (reference sequence). The CDR3 consists of 13 residues. V was pared by 2 bases and J by 4 bases, with 6 bases between. The CDR3 is CASSIRGYNEQFF. CDR3 sequence (DNA): TGTGCCAGTAGTATACGGGGATACAATGAGCAGTTCTTC. Using reference TRBV19 and TRBJ2-1 for the parts outside the CDR3, the full variable domain is DGGITQSPKYLFRKEGQNVTLSCEQNLNHDAMYWYRQDPGQGLRLIYYSQIVNDFQKGDIAEGYSVSREKKESFPLTVTSAQKNPTAFYLCASSIRGYNEQFFGPGTRLTVL.

The J gene is TRBJ1-2, the V gene TRBV3-1 (or the pseudogene TRBV3-2), with D possibly matching TRBD1 (5 bases). The CDR3 length is 14 residues. V was cut by 4 bases and J by 4 bases, with 13 bases left in between. Germline values: CDR1 LGHDT, CDR2 YNNKEL (reference sequence). CDR3 loop: CASSPEPRGYGYTF. CDR3 nucleotide sequence: TGTGCCAGCAGCCCAGAGCCAAGGGGCTATGGCTACACCTTC.

This clone appeared a single time. This chain uses TRBV2 with TRBJ2-3, with no clear D. The CDR3 runs to 14 residues. Germline lookup yields CDR1 SNHLY and CDR2 FYNNEI. Trimming took off 4 bases at V and 1 base at J, with 9 bases between the two ends. Written as DNA, the CDR3 is TGTGCCAGCAGTGTATTGGCGGGCACAGATACGCAGTATTTT. Residues: CASSVLAGTDTQYF.

V usage is TRBV29-1 and J usage is TRBJ1-2, with TRBD1 matching over 8 bases. J was trimmed by 4 bases and V by 6 bases; bases with no gene match: 7. Looked up from germline, CDR1 is SQVTM and CDR2 is ANQGSEA. The CDR3 spans 13 residues. CDR3 DNA sequence: TGCAGCGTCGCGGGGACAGGAAGCTATGGCTACACCTTC. Residues: CSVAGTGSYGYTF.

The chain uses TRBV29-1 and TRBJ1-1; TRBD1 matches 9 bases. Trimming at V came to 6 bases and at J to 7 bases, leaving 6 bases not matched to a gene. In germline, CDR1 is SQVTM, CDR2 ANQGSEA. The CDR3 consists of 12 residues. CDR3 in amino acids: CSVTQGAVEAFF. CDR3 sequence (DNA): TGCAGCGTCACACAGGGGGCTGTTGAAGCTTTCTTT.